Each of the 22 T cell receptor beta chains below was sequenced from the same sample in a study of tumor-infiltrating lymphocytes in localized non-small cell lung cancer. TCRdb keeps only in-frame clones here, not all; method: immunoSEQ multiplex PCR. Of roughly 7,400 clones listed, 74% are singletons. Source material: uninvolved lung tissue not adjacent to the tumor. These receptors originate from a human donor with non-small cell lung cancer.

This clone was counted between two and nine times. This chain joins TRBV18 and TRBJ1-2; no clear D. CDR1 is KGHSH and CDR2 is LQKENI in the germline V gene. V was trimmed by 2 bases and J by 4 bases, leaving 5 bases between them. The CDR3 loop spans 12 amino acids. CDR3 nucleotides: TGTGCCAGCTCACCAAACAGCTATGGCTACACCTTC. Amino acid sequence: CASSPNSYGYTF.

This clone has only a few counts. The chain employs TRBV4-2 and TRBJ2-2; 10 nucleotides align to TRBD2. J gave up 3 bases and V 5 bases, and 3 bases lay outside the gene matches. CDR3 length: 15 amino acids. From germline, CDR1 is LGHNA and CDR2 YNFKEQ. This CDR3 reads CASSRLAGDTGELFF. CDR3 in DNA: TGTGCCAGCAGCAGACTAGCGGGTGACACCGGGGAGCTGTTTTTT.

This sequence joins TRBV27 and TRBJ2-2; no clear D gene. Looked up from germline, CDR1 is MNHEY and CDR2 is SMNVEV (reference sequence). V was trimmed by 2 bases and J by 5 bases, leaving 15 bases between them. CDR3 size: 16 residues. DNA of the CDR3: TGTGCCAGCAGTTTAATCTCCGCCAAGGGTACCGGGGAGCTGTTTTTT. As protein: CASSLISAKGTGELFF.

The rearrangement joins TRBV12-5 to TRBJ2-2, with a tentative D call TRBD2 (5 bases). V lost 8 bases and J lost 5, with 18 bases in between. Germline-derived CDR1 and CDR2 are LGHNT and FRNRAP. The CDR3 is made up of 15 amino acids. CDR3 sequence: CASSPGSGITGELFF. DNA for the CDR3: TGTGCTAGTTCCCCGGGGAGCGGCATTACCGGGGAGCTGTTTTTT. Drawing the rest from reference TRBV12-5 and TRBJ2-2, the complete variable domain is DARVTQTPRHKVTEMGQEVTMRCQPILGHNTVFWYRQTMMQGLELLAYFRNRAPLDDSGMPKDRFSAEMPDATLATLKIQPSEPRDSAVYFCASSPGSGITGELFFGEGSRLTVL.

The chain links TRBV10-1 to TRBJ1-2; no clear D gene. Trimming cost V 0 bases and J 0 bases, with 2 bases left between them. This CDR3 spans 13 amino acids. The V gene's germline CDR1 is WNHNN and CDR2 SYGVQD (reference sequence). CDR3 nucleotides: TGCGCCAGCAGTGAGTCTCCTAACTATGGCTACACCTTC. Translating gives CASSESPNYGYTF.

A single count supports this clone. The genes are TRBV2 and TRBJ2-2; D unresolved. CDR1 SNHLY and CDR2 FYNNEI come from the germline V gene. Trimming cost V 3 bases and J 0 bases, with 8 bases left between them. This CDR3 is built from 15 residues. The CDR3 loop reads CASSESLSNTGELFF. The CDR3 region has the DNA TGTGCCAGCAGTGAGTCGCTCTCGAACACCGGGGAGCTGTTTTTT.

This chain's CDR3 is CASSVKTGLVFEQYF. The CDR3 DNA reads TGTGCCAGCAGCGTTAAGACGGGACTAGTATTCGAGCAGTACTTC. The chain couples TRBV9 to TRBJ2-7, with 8 nucleotides matching TRBD2. CDR1 is SGDLS and CDR2 is YYNGEE in the germline V gene. The trim removed 2 bases at V and 6 bases at J, leaving 10 bases unmatched. The CDR3 has 15 residues.

The chain uses TRBV5-1 and TRBJ2-3; perhaps TRBD1 as D (6 bases). Germline CDR1 SGHRS, CDR2 YFSETQ. Trimming left V 0 bases short and J 0 bases short, with 11 bases between. This CDR3 is 16 amino acids long. The CDR3 is CASSLGDRGSTDTQYF. The CDR3 DNA reads TGCGCCAGCAGCTTGGGTGATAGGGGGAGCACAGATACGCAGTATTTT.

The rearrangement uses TRBV6-5 and TRBJ1-1, with 7 positions matching TRBD1. The CDR3 has 14 amino acids. Trimming at V came to 9 bases and at J to 4 bases, leaving 11 bases not matched to a gene. Germline lookup yields CDR1 MNHEY and CDR2 SVGAGI. The DNA for the CDR3 is TGTGCCAGTTCCCCGACAGGGAGGGGCACTGAAGCTTTCTTT. This gives the protein CASSPTGRGTEAFF.

The chain is built from TRBV11-2 and TRBJ1-4, with TRBD1 matching over 7 bases. The germline CDR1 and CDR2 sequences are SGHAT and FQNNGV. This CDR3 is built from 15 residues. With 1 base clipped from V and 7 bases from J, the junction kept 6 bases outside the gene matches. In DNA, the CDR3 is TGTGCCAGCAGCTTAGGGGGACAGATTGCTGAAAAACTGTTTTTT. Encoded protein: CASSLGGQIAEKLFF. Drawing the rest from reference TRBV11-2 and TRBJ1-4, the complete variable domain is EAGVAQSPRYKIIEKRQSVAFWCNPISGHATLYWYQQILGQGPKLLIQFQNNGVVDDSQLPKDRFSAERLKGVDSTLKIQPAKLEDSAVYLCASSLGGQIAEKLFFGSGTQLSVL.

The V gene is TRBV7-2, the J gene TRBJ1-2; tentatively, D is TRBD1 (5 bases). The CDR3 contains 15 residues. V was clipped by 5 bases and J by 2 bases, with 15 bases between them. Germline assignment: CDR1 SGHTA and CDR2 FQGNSA. The CDR3 loop reads CASSGSGTDNYGYTF. The CDR3 DNA follows: TGTGCCAGCAGCGGATCCGGGACGGACAACTATGGCTACACCTTC. Looking up the rest from reference TRBV7-2 and TRBJ1-2 gives the full variable domain: GAGVSQSPSNKVTEKGKDVELRCDPISGHTALYWYRQSLGQGLEFLIYFQGNSAPDKSGLPSDRFSAERTGGSVSTLTIQRTQQEDSAVYLCASSGSGTDNYGYTFGSGTRLTVV.

About this clone itself: Germline is not matched at one junction end, which may reflect a read error. This chain uses TRBV7-2 with TRBJ2-7, with TRBD2 matching over 9 bases. The CDR3 runs 13 residues. Germline CDR1 is SGHTA and CDR2 is FQGNSA. CDR3 in DNA: TGTGCCAGCAGCTTAGTTAGCGGGAGTATCCAGAGCTTC. This translates into CASSLVSGSIQSF. The full variable domain, with the rest looked up from reference TRBV7-2 and TRBJ2-7, is GAGVSQSPSNKVTEKGKDVELRCDPISGHTALYWYRQSLGQGLEFLIYFQGNSAPDKSGLPSDRFSAERTGGSVSTLTIQRTQQEDSAVYLCASSLVSGSIQSFGPGTRLTVT.

This clone was counted between two and nine times. The rearrangement uses TRBV2 and TRBJ2-1, with a weak D call TRBD2 (9 bases). The CDR3 runs to 16 residues. Germline assignment: CDR1 SNHLY and CDR2 FYNNEI. V lost 10 bases and J lost 10, with 29 bases in between. The DNA for the CDR3 is TGTGCCACCCAGGGGGCTAGCGGGAAAGGGACTGACGAGCAGTTCTTC. Amino acid sequence: CATQGASGKGTDEQFF.

The chain employs TRBV19 and TRBJ1-5; D unclear. This CDR3 has 13 residues. The V and J ends lost 4 bases and 3 bases respectively, with 7 bases between them. The germline CDR1 and CDR2 sequences are LNHDA and SQIVND (reference sequence). CDR3 region: CASSTGPNQPQHF. The CDR3 nucleotides read TGTGCCAGTAGTACCGGGCCCAATCAGCCCCAGCATTTT.

This clone was counted a few times. The rearrangement joins TRBV11-2 to TRBJ2-1; 11 bases line up with TRBD2. This CDR3 region has 16 residues. Per germline, CDR1 SGHAT and CDR2 FQNNGV. Germline trimming cut 4 bases from V and 2 bases from J; bases unmatched to any gene: 4. As DNA, the CDR3 is TGTGCCAGCAGCTCACTAGCGGGAGATACCTACAATGAGCAGTTCTTC. Protein product: CASSSLAGDTYNEQFF.

This clone is medium-sized by share. The chain combines TRBV7-9 with TRBJ2-1; D may be TRBD2 (5 bases). CDR1 is SEHNR, CDR2 FQNEAQ, per germline (reference sequence). The CDR3 has 15 residues. Trimming left V 4 bases short and J 8 bases short, with 18 bases between. CDR3 DNA sequence: TGTGCCAGCAGCTCCCTTTTCCGGGAAGTCGATGAGCAGTTCTTC. Its protein is CASSSLFREVDEQFF. The variable domain in full, completed from reference TRBV7-9 and TRBJ2-1, reads DTGVSQNPRHKITKRGQNVTFRCDPISEHNRLYWYRQTLGQGPEFLTYFQNEAQLEKSRLLSDRFSAERPKGSFSTLEIQRTEQGDSAMYLCASSSLFREVDEQFFGPGTRLTVL.

V and J are TRBV19 and TRBJ1-1; no firm D call. Trimming took off 7 bases at V and 7 bases at J, with 22 bases between the two ends. Germline CDR1 reads LNHDA; CDR2 reads SQIVND (reference sequence). The CDR3 has 15 residues. As DNA, the CDR3 is TGTGCCAGTACCTGGGGAAGGTCGGGGTTTGGTGAAGCTTTCTTT. Translation: CASTWGRSGFGEAFF.

The rearrangement links TRBV6-1 to TRBJ2-7; TRBD1 is a possible D gene (7 bases). This CDR3 is built from 14 residues. Germline CDR1 is MNHNS and CDR2 is SASEGT. Trimming removed 5 bases at V and 2 bases at J, with 13 bases between. The CDR3 DNA sequence: TGTGCCAGCAGTAGTCAGGGGGGCACCTACGAGCAGTACTTC. Translated: CASSSQGGTYEQYF.

The rearrangement uses TRBV19 and TRBJ1-1; possibly TRBD1 for D (6 bases). Germline V gene data show CDR1 as LNHDA and CDR2 as SQIVND (reference sequence). The CDR3 contains 15 residues. V was pared by 5 bases and J by 1 base, with 14 bases between. CDR3 region: CASSADRARNTEAFF. The CDR3 coding sequence is TGTGCCAGTAGTGCGGACAGAGCCAGGAACACTGAAGCTTTCTTT.

This clone turned up a few times. The CDR3 DNA reads as TGCGCCAGCAGCCCGGGACAGGGTATCTTTGGGACAGATACGCAGTATTTT. Its protein is CASSPGQGIFGTDTQYF. V usage is TRBV4-1 and J usage is TRBJ2-3; 9 bases map to TRBD1. Germline V gene lookup returns CDR1 MGHRA and CDR2 YSYEKL. The junction had 11 bases not matched to a gene; V was cut back by 4 bases and J by 3 bases. This CDR3 region has 17 residues.

The rearrangement uses TRBV29-1 and TRBJ2-5, with TRBD2 matching over 10 bases. In germline, CDR1 is SQVTM, CDR2 ANQGSEA. The CDR3 covers 12 residues. The J segment lost 2 bases and the V segment lost 6 bases, leaving 0 bases of the junction unmatched. DNA for the CDR3: TGCAGCGTAGCGGGAGGGCAAGAGACCCAGTACTTC. It codes for CSVAGGQETQYF.

The chain joins TRBV9 to TRBJ2-6; D perhaps matches TRBD1 (6 bases). V lost 4 bases and J lost 0, with 8 bases in between. Germline V gene data show CDR1 as SGDLS and CDR2 as YYNGEE. The CDR3 sequence is 15 residues long. CDR3 bases: TGTGCCAGCAGCAAGACAGGCTCTGGGGCCAACGTCCTGACTTTC. This translates into CASSKTGSGANVLTF.